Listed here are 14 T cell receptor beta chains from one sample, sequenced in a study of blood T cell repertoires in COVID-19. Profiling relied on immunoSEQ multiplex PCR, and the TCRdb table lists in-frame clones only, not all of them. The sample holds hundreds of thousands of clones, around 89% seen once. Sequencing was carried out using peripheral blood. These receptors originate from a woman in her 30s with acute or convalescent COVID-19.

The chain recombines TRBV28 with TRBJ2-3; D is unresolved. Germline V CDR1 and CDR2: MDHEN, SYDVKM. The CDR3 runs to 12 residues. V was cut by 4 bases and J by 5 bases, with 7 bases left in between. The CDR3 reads CASSSPVDTQYF. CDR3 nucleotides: TGTGCCAGCAGTTCCCCCGTAGATACGCAGTATTTT.

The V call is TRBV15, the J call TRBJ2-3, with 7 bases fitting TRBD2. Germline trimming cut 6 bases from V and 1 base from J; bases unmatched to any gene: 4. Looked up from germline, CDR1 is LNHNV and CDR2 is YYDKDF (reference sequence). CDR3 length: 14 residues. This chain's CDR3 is CATRKGRGTDTQYF. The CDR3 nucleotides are TGTGCCACCAGAAAGGGGAGGGGCACAGATACGCAGTATTTT.

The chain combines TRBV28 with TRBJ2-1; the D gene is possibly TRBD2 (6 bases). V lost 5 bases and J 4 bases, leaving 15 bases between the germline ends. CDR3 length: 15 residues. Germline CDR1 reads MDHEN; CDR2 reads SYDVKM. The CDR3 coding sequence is TGTGCCAGCAGTGGGGGAGGAGGCCCATACAATGAGCAGTTCTTC. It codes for CASSGGGGPYNEQFF.

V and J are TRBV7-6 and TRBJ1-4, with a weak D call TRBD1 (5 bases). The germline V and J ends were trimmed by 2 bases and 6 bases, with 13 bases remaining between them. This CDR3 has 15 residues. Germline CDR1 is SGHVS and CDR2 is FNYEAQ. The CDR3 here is CASSLQGRVDEKLFF. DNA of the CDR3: TGTGCCAGCAGCTTACAAGGCAGGGTTGATGAAAAACTGTTTTTT.

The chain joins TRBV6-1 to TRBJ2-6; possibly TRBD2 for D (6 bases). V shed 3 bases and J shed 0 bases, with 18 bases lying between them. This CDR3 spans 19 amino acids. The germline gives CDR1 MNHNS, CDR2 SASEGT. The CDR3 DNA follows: TGTGCCAGCAGTGAGTACGCTATAGCGGTGAGCTCTGGGGCCAACGTCCTGACTTTC. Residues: CASSEYAIAVSSGANVLTF.

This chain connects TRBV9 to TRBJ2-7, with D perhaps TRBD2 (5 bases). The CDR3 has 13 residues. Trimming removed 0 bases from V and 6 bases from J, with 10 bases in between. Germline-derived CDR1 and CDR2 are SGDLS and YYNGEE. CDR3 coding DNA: TGTGCCAGCAGCGTAGACGGGGATTTCGAGCAGTACTTC. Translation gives CASSVDGDFEQYF.

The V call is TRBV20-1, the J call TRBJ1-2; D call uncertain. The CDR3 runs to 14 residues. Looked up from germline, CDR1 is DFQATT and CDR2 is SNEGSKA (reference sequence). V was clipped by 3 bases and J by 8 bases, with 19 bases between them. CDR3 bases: TGCAGTGCTAGTGCCGGTGGTGCCTTTATAGGCTACACCTTC. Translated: CSASAGGAFIGYTF.

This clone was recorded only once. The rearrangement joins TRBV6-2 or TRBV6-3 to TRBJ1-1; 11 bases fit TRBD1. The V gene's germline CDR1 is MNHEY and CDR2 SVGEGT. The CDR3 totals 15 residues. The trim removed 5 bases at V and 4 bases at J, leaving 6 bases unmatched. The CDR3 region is CASSDPGQGGTEAFF. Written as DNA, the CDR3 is TGTGCCAGCAGTGACCCGGGACAGGGGGGCACTGAAGCTTTCTTT.

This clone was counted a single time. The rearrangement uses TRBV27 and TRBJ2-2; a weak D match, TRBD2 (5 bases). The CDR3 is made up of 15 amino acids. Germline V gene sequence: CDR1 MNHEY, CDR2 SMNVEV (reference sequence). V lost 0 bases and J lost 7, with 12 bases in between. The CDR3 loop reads CASSLSRVKGGELFF. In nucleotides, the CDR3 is TGTGCCAGCAGTTTATCGAGGGTTAAGGGCGGGGAGCTGTTTTTT.

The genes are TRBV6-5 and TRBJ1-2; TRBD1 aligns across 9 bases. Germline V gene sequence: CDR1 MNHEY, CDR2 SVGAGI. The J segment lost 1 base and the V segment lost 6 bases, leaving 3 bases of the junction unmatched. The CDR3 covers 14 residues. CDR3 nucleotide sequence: TGTGCCAGCAGACGGGACAGGGTTAACTATGGCTACACCTTC. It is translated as CASRRDRVNYGYTF.

The CDR3 region has the DNA TGTGCCAGCAGTTCCTCGACAGGGGAGGTGTTCATGGCCAAAAACATTCAGTACTTC. Protein: CASSSSTGEVFMAKNIQYF. The genes are TRBV28 and TRBJ2-4, with 8 nucleotides matching TRBD1. The CDR3 is made up of 19 amino acids. Germline CDR1 and CDR2: MDHEN and SYDVKM. V shed 4 bases and J 1 base; nucleotides not matched to a gene: 15.

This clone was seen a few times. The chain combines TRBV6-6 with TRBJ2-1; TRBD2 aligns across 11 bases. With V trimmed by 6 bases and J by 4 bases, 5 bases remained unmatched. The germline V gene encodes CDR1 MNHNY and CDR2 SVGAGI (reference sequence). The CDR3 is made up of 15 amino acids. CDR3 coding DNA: TGTGCCAGCAGGTTTACTAGCGGGGGTTACAATGAGCAGTTCTTC. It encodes CASRFTSGGYNEQFF.

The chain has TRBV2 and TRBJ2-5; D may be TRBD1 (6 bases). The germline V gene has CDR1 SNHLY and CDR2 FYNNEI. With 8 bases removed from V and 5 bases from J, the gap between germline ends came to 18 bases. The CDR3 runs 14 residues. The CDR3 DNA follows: TGTGCCAGCTCACCTGACAGGCCAGCGGAGACCCAGTACTTC. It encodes CASSPDRPAETQYF.

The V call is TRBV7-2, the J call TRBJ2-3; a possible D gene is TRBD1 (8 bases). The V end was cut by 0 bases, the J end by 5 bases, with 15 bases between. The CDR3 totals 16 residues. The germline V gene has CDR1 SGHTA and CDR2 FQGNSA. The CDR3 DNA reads TGTGCCAGCAGCTTAGCGCAATACAGGGGGGGAGATACGCAGTATTTT. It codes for CASSLAQYRGGDTQYF. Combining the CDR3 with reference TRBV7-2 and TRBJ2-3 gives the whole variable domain GAGVSQSPSNKVTEKGKDVELRCDPISGHTALYWYRQSLGQGLEFLIYFQGNSAPDKSGLPSDRFSAERTGGSVSTLTIQRTQQEDSAVYLCASSLAQYRGGDTQYFGPGTRLTVL.